This T cell receptor beta chain was identified during a study of T cells expressing NK-cell markers. Study outcomes and limitations: For several donors, these clonotypes were likewise the leading ones in the CD3+CD56-NKG2C+ fraction. The HCMV specificity of the expanded NKG2C+ T cell clones stayed unresolved. In about six donors, dominant CD3+CD56+NKG2C+ clones formed roughly 1.0-7.0% of CD8+ cells.

The CDR3 has 16 residues. Germline V gene data show CDR1 as SGHRS and CDR2 as YFSETQ. Template switching by 5'RACE with UMIs generated the TCR beta cDNA. TCRdb re-analyzed the 5' RACE reads; it lists each CDR3 protein once, without DNA. The table lists 350,000 to 450,000 distinct CDR3 sequences. Regarding this clonotype: Its cognate antigen is unknown.

This clonotype originated in a man aged 18-75 years in good health. This sequence joins TRBV5-1 and TRBJ2-1; TCRdb outputs TRBD2, but without DNA this stays unchecked. Specimen: blood T cells: a sorted CD56 or NKG2C T cell subset, CD4+ or CD8+ T cells, or bulk PBMC T cells (not recorded which). The CDR3: CASLDGLQRGYNEQFF.